Following are 10 T cell receptor beta chains from one sample sequenced in a study of CD8 T cells in ankylosing spondylitis. TCRdb processed the 5' RACE reads anew with MiXCR; each CDR3 protein has one entry. The repertoire includes a few hundred thousand distinct CDR3 sequences, around 21% of them detected once, and 3.5% sits in the top ten. The sequenced sample consisted of blood, either unsorted or a sorted T cell fraction (not recorded which). The receptors stem from a female donor with ankylosing spondylitis or in good health (not recorded which).

The chain recombines TRBV20-1 with TRBJ2-5; D is unresolved. From germline, CDR1 is DFQATT and CDR2 SNEGSKA (reference sequence). V dropped 5 bases and J dropped 3 bases, with 19 bases sitting between them. The CDR3 spans 15 residues. The CDR3 region is CSAPSQPGFKETQYF. The CDR3 DNA reads as TGCAGTGCTCCCTCCCAGCCCGGCTTCAAAGAGACCCAGTACTTC.

This clonotype turned up a few times. The rearrangement links TRBV30 to TRBJ2-1; unclear D gene. CDR1 GTSNPN and CDR2 SVGIG come from the germline V gene (reference sequence). V was trimmed by 3 bases and J by 10 bases, leaving 10 bases between them. The CDR3 has 11 residues. The CDR3 nucleotides are TGTGCCTGGAGCGAACTTAAGGAGCAGTTCTTC. Its protein product is CAWSELKEQFF.

This clonotype has ten or more counts. V and J are TRBV24-1 and TRBJ2-2, with 8 bases matching TRBD1. Per germline, CDR1 KGHDR and CDR2 SFDVKD. Unmatched junction bases numbered 7, after V lost 10 bases and J lost 4 bases. CDR3 length: 14 amino acids. DNA of the CDR3: TGTGCCACATCCAGGGGGCGTCGCACCGGGGAGCTGTTTTTT. It encodes CATSRGRRTGELFF.

The table lists this clonotype with many counts. The chain combines TRBV20-1 with TRBJ2-3; the D gene is possibly TRBD2 (7 bases). In germline, CDR1 is DFQATT, CDR2 SNEGSKA (reference sequence). Trimming removed 6 bases from V and 7 bases from J, with 20 bases in between. The CDR3 is made up of 14 amino acids. The CDR3 is CSATQLGGGYTQYF. CDR3 DNA sequence: TGCAGTGCCACGCAGTTGGGAGGGGGGTATACGCAGTATTTT.

This chain links TRBV5-5 with TRBJ1-2; D is undetermined. CDR1 is SGHKS and CDR2 is YYEKEE in the germline V gene (reference sequence). The CDR3 is made up of 13 amino acids. V lost 4 bases to trimming and J lost 6 bases, with 13 bases between them. The CDR3 DNA reads TGTGCCAGCAGCGCGACACCGCTCAATGGCTACACCTTC. Translated: CASSATPLNGYTF.

The chain is built from TRBV5-6 and TRBJ2-7; D unclear. Germline loops: CDR1 SGHDT, CDR2 YYEEEE. V was trimmed by 4 bases and J by 4 bases, leaving 9 bases between them. The CDR3 length is 12 residues. The CDR3 DNA reads as TGTGCCAGCAGCATGTCTAGTTACGAGCAGTACTTC. Its protein product is CASSMSSYEQYF.

The V gene is TRBV29-1, the J gene TRBJ1-2, with 8 bases matching TRBD1. The germline gives CDR1 SQVTM, CDR2 ANQGSEA. The CDR3 covers 13 residues. V dropped 6 bases and J dropped 8; count of bases not matched to a gene: 11. This chain's CDR3 is CSVGDRNPRGYTF. In nucleotides, the CDR3 is TGCAGCGTCGGGGACAGGAATCCAAGGGGCTACACCTTC.

This rearrangement joins TRBV6-1 to TRBJ2-3; D call uncertain. Germline values: CDR1 MNHNS, CDR2 SASEGT. There are 15 residues in the CDR3. Between the trimmed V and J ends, which lost 7 bases and 3 bases, there was a span of 17 bases. The CDR3 sequence: CASNSGLPPTDTQYF. The CDR3, as DNA: TGTGCCAGCAACTCCGGGCTGCCGCCTACAGATACGCAGTATTTT.

This clonotype has just a few counts. The chain joins TRBV6-2 or TRBV6-3 to TRBJ2-2, with no clear D. The CDR3 has 13 amino acids. Germline V gives CDR1 MNHEY, CDR2 SVGEGT. V was cut by 7 bases and J by 4 bases, with 10 bases left in between. The CDR3 sequence is CASIFTGTGELFF. CDR3 sequence (DNA): TGTGCCAGCATTTTTACCGGCACCGGGGAGCTGTTTTTT.

There are a few counts of this clonotype. The rearrangement links TRBV3-1 to TRBJ1-3; TRBD1 might be the D (5 bases). Germline values: CDR1 LGHDT, CDR2 YNNKEL (reference sequence). Trimming left V 6 bases short and J 4 bases short, with 13 bases between. CDR3 length equals 14 residues. The CDR3 sequence is CASSGGRGGNTIYF. The CDR3 DNA follows: TGTGCCAGCAGTGGGGGAAGGGGCGGAAACACCATATATTTT.